Listed below are T cell receptor beta chains from one sample, sequenced in a study of regulatory T cells in long-lasting Graves disease. A single record per CDR3 protein comes from TCRdb applying MiXCR to the multiplex PCR reads. The profile shows approximately 400,000 distinct CDR3 sequences, less than 25% of them singletons. The material was peripheral blood mononuclear cells (PBMCs), obtained when the disease was refractory, from a patient treated with antithyroid drugs. Every receptor here comes from a female donor with Graves disease. Each CDR3 is given with its conserved first and last residue. A D gene is named only where the DNA matches it firmly. Clone size appears in some rows only: once, few, many, or a class for an expanded clone.

D	size	V	J	length	DNA	CDR3
NA	NA	TRBV6-5	TRBJ1-1	12	TGTGCCAGCAGTTACTGGGCAGGGGAGGCTTTCTTT	CASSYWAGEAFF
NA	many	TRBV3-1	TRBJ1-4	14	TGTGCCAGCAGCCAGAGGGTCACTAATGAAAAACTGTTTTTT	CASSQRVTNEKLFF
TRBD1	few	TRBV29-1	TRBJ1-2	13	TGCAGCGCAGAGGGGGCGGACGGCTATGGCTACACCTTC	CSAEGADGYGYTF
NA	few	TRBV6-2/TRBV6-3	TRBJ2-7	14	TGTGCCAGCAGTAGGGGCTTATACTCCTACGAGCAGTACTTC	CASSRGLYSYEQYF
NA	many	TRBV12-5	TRBJ2-7	13	TGTGCTAGTGGTTTGGGCGGAGTCTACGAGCAGTACTTC	CASGLGGVYEQYF
NA	few	TRBV29-1	TRBJ1-2	13	TGCAGCGTTGAGAACGGATTTTCCTATGGCTACACCTTC	CSVENGFSYGYTF
NA	many	TRBV2	TRBJ2-1	16	TGTGCCAGCATCCAAACGAGGAGGGCCACGGGGAATGAGCAGTTCTTC	CASIQTRRATGNEQFF
TRBD1	NA	TRBV20-1	TRBJ1-1	15	TGCAGTGCTAGAGCGGGGTCGGGACAGGGTATAGGGGCTTTCTTT	CSARAGSGQGIGAFF
TRBD2	NA	TRBV24-1	TRBJ2-1	14	TGTGCCACCAGTGCAAGCGGGATAGGGAATGAGCAGTTCTTC	CATSASGIGNEQFF
NA	many	TRBV6-1	TRBJ1-2	13	TGTGCCAGCAGTAACTTGACACCCTATGGCTACACCTTC	CASSNLTPYGYTF
TRBD1	NA	TRBV12-3/TRBV12-4	TRBJ1-5	17	TGTGCCAGCAGTTTATGGACAGGGGGCTTCAGCAATCAGCCCCAGCATTTT	CASSLWTGGFSNQPQHF
NA	few	TRBV6-2/TRBV6-3	TRBJ2-7	15	TGTGCCACGACGGTAGCGGTGGGATCCTCCTACGAGCAGTACTTC	CATTVAVGSSYEQYF
NA	few	TRBV30	TRBJ1-5	14	TGTGCCTGGAGTGGAGGTTGGAGCAATCAGCCCCAGCATTTT	CAWSGGWSNQPQHF
TRBD1	few	TRBV6-1	TRBJ2-2	14	TGTGCCAGCAGTTCGGACAGGACGACCGGGGAGCTGTTTTTT	CASSSDRTTGELFF
NA	NA	TRBV20-1	TRBJ2-4	14	TGCAGTGTTATACCAGGGGCTGCCAAAAACATTCAGTACTTC	CSVIPGAAKNIQYF
TRBD1	few	TRBV12-3/TRBV12-4	TRBJ1-2	13	TGTGCCAGCAGTCCTTCCGGACAGGCCGGCTACACCTTC	CASSPSGQAGYTF
NA	few	TRBV12-3/TRBV12-4	TRBJ2-7	15	TGTGCCAGCAGCCCGGATGGGACCAGGGGGGGCGAGCAGTACTTC	CASSPDGTRGGEQYF
NA	NA	TRBV13	TRBJ2-7	15	TGTGCCAGCAGCAAAGGCCGGGCCGTCTCCTACGAGCAGTACTTC	CASSKGRAVSYEQYF
NA	few	TRBV30	TRBJ2-1	14	TGTGCCTGGAGTGTAGTGGCAGTGGGGAGTGAGCAGTTCTTC	CAWSVVAVGSEQFF
NA	NA	TRBV9	TRBJ1-2	13	TGTGCCAGCAGCGCCGGGCCGGTATATGGCTACACCTTC	CASSAGPVYGYTF
TRBD1	many	TRBV30	TRBJ2-7	13	TGTGCCTGGAGTCCGACAGGGAAAGGCGAGCAGTACTTC	CAWSPTGKGEQYF
NA	few	TRBV20-1	TRBJ1-4	15	TGCAGTGCTAGGGACCCAGGGGCCACTAATGAAAAACTGTTTTTT	CSARDPGATNEKLFF
NA	few	TRBV6-9	TRBJ1-1	14	TGTGCCAGCAGTTACCCTGGGGCCGTAGCTGAAGCTTTCTTT	CASSYPGAVAEAFF
NA	many	TRBV12-3/TRBV12-4	TRBJ2-7	14	TGTGCCAGCAGTGGACAGCACCTGCTAGACGAGCAGTACTTC	CASSGQHLLDEQYF
TRBD2	few	TRBV5-1	TRBJ2-1	15	TGCGCCAGCAGCTTGGCGGCTAGCGGGAGTGGTGAGCAGTTCTTC	CASSLAASGSGEQFF
NA	NA	TRBV19	TRBJ1-1	15	TGTGCCAGTAGTATCTCCTCGTCGAGTAACACTGAAGCTTTCTTT	CASSISSSSNTEAFF
NA	NA	TRBV7-2	TRBJ2-7	16	TGTGCCAGCAGCCCCATGCCAAAACGCGGGGTCTACGAGCAGTACTTC	CASSPMPKRGVYEQYF
TRBD1	many	TRBV27	TRBJ2-5	17	TGTGCCAGCAGTTTATTCGGGACAGGGGCGTACCAAGAGACCCAGTACTTC	CASSLFGTGAYQETQYF